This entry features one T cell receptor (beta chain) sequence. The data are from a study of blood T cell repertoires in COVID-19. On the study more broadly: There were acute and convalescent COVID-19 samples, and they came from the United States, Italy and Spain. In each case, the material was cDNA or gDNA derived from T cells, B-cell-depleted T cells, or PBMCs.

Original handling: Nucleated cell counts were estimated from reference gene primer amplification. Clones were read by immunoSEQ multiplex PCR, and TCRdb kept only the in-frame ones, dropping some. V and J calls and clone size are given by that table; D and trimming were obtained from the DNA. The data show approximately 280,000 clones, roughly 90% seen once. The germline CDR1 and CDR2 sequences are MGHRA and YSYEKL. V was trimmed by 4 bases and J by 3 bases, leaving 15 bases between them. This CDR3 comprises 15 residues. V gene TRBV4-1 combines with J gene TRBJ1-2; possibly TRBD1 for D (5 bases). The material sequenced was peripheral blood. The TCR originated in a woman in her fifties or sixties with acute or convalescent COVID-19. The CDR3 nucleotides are TGCGCCAGCAGCCCGACTCCGGACAACTACTATGGCTACACCTTC. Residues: CASSPTPDNYYGYTF.